These 8 T cell receptor beta chains share one sample of origin, sequenced in a study of blood T cell repertoires in COVID-19. Here immunoSEQ multiplex PCR was the method, and the copy in TCRdb shows in-frame clones only, minus some. The sample yields tens of thousands of clones, roughly 80% seen once. Sample: peripheral blood. These receptors were taken from a man aged 60 to 69 in a cohort sampled during active COVID-19.

The chain has TRBV7-2 and TRBJ2-7; TRBD2 aligns across 8 bases. CDR3 length: 13 residues. Trimming at V came to 6 bases and at J to 1 base, leaving 2 bases not matched to a gene. Germline-derived CDR1 and CDR2 are SGHTA and FQGNSA. DNA of the CDR3: TGTGCCAGCAGTACTAGCGGTTCCTACGAGCAGTACTTC. This gives the protein CASSTSGSYEQYF.

Here the CDR3 reads CASSLGGTSLGLYEQFF. Here the CDR3 DNA reads TGTGCCAGCAGCTTGGGGGGGACTAGCTTGGGACTCTATGAGCAGTTCTTC. The V and J genes are TRBV5-4 and TRBJ2-1; 9 nucleotides match TRBD2. J gave up 8 bases and V 0 bases, and 12 bases lay outside the gene matches. Germline CDR1 SGHNT, CDR2 YYREEE (reference sequence). CDR3 size: 17 residues.

The chain links TRBV10-2 to TRBJ1-5; D is perhaps TRBD1 (6 bases). V was cut by 6 bases and J by 4 bases, with 10 bases left in between. This CDR3 has 13 amino acids. Germline CDR1 reads WSHSY; CDR2 reads SAAADI. CDR3 DNA sequence: TGCGCCAGCAGGGACAGTTTTAATCAGCCCCAGCATTTT. Translation gives CASRDSFNQPQHF.

In its sample, this clone was seen once. The chain combines TRBV4-3 with TRBJ1-6; 8 bases fit TRBD1. Germline-derived CDR1 and CDR2 are LGHNA and YSLEER. This CDR3 contains 15 residues. V dropped 0 bases and J dropped 7; count of bases not matched to a gene: 2. In DNA form, the CDR3 reads TGCGCCAGCAGCCAAGATACAGGGGGGAATTCACCCCTCCACTTT. Its translation is CASSQDTGGNSPLHF.

The chain employs TRBV7-2 and TRBJ2-5; 12 nucleotides agree with TRBD1. V dropped 3 bases and J dropped 5; count of bases not matched to a gene: 1. Germline V lookup: CDR1 SGHTA, CDR2 FQGNSA. The length of the CDR3 is 14 residues. CDR3 in DNA: TGTGCCAGCAGCTTCGGGACAGGGGGCGAGACCCAGTACTTC. As protein: CASSFGTGGETQYF.

The V gene is TRBV29-1, the J gene TRBJ2-7; tentatively, D is TRBD2 (7 bases). Germline loops: CDR1 SQVTM, CDR2 ANQGSEA. The CDR3 contains 13 residues. V gave up 4 bases and J gave up 6 bases, with 16 bases separating them. The CDR3 reads CSVVSRETGEQYF. CDR3 coding DNA: TGCAGCGTTGTATCGCGGGAGACAGGCGAGCAGTACTTC.

V usage is TRBV6-2 or TRBV6-3 and J usage is TRBJ2-2; 9 positions agree with TRBD1. This CDR3 is 16 amino acids long. V lost 6 bases, J lost 7 bases, and 12 bases stayed unmatched. Germline CDR1 MNHEY, CDR2 SVGEGT. The CDR3 DNA is TGTGCCAGCAGGCCTGACAGGGGGAGGCTTGGCGGGGAGCTGTTTTTT. Protein: CASRPDRGRLGGELFF.

Written as DNA, the CDR3 is TGCGCCAGCAGCCCACGCGGCGGACTAGGGTTAGGTGAGCAGTTCTTC. Translated, it gives CASSPRGGLGLGEQFF. The chain uses TRBV4-1 and TRBJ2-1; 7 nucleotides align to TRBD2. Germline V CDR1 and CDR2: MGHRA, YSYEKL. The CDR3 spans 16 residues. With V trimmed by 4 bases and J by 9 bases, 15 bases remained unmatched.